This TCR beta chain came from a study of blood T cells in healthy people across ages. Overall study findings and caveats: Roughly linearly, TCR beta diversity per million T cells fell as age increased. Any conclusive comparison of naive versus antigen-experienced cells was prevented by using unsorted PBMCs.

Comments on this clonotype: The antigen is undetermined.

CDR1 and CDR2 (germline): KGHSH, LQKENI. The CDR3 consists of 13 residues. The V gene lost 4 bases and the J gene lost 6 bases, with 12 bases spanning the gap. Combining a sample-barcoded 5' primer with a J-beta primer mix, a second PCR ran for roughly 6 to 11 cycles. One entry per CDR3 protein, called by TCRdb with MiXCR from the 5' RACE reads. The table records about 570,000 distinct CDR3 sequences, about 26% of them present only once. The sequenced sample was blood. The clonotype was recovered from a woman in her seventies in good health. The chain employs TRBV18 and TRBJ1-2, with D maybe TRBD1 (6 bases). CDR3 bases: TGTGCCAGCTCACGGTCCGGGGGCGATGGCTACACCTTC. This translates into CASSRSGGDGYTF.